The present entry profiles one T cell receptor (beta chain) with its context. The sample is drawn from a study of blood T cell repertoires in COVID-19. The overall study: COVID-19 samples from acute and convalescent phases originated in the United States, Italy and Spain. T cells, B-cell-depleted T cells, or PBMCs supplied cDNA or gDNA.

Per germline, CDR1 SGHNT and CDR2 YYREEE (reference sequence). With V trimmed by 3 bases and J by 2 bases, 3 bases remained unmatched. The CDR3 consists of 14 residues. Original methodology: Researchers report that nucleated cell counts were estimated from reference gene primer amplification. Profiling relied on immunoSEQ multiplex PCR, and the TCRdb table lists in-frame clones only, not all of them. The V and J calls and clone size come from that table; D and trimming were worked out from the DNA. This table has under 300,000 clones, approximately 87% appearing once. The sequence derives from a man aged 60 to 69 with acute or convalescent COVID-19. The chain couples TRBV5-4 to TRBJ1-2, with 8 bases fitting TRBD1. Sample: peripheral blood. CDR3 residues: CASSYGQGNYGYTF. In nucleotides, the CDR3 is TGTGCCAGCAGCTACGGACAGGGCAACTATGGCTACACCTTC.